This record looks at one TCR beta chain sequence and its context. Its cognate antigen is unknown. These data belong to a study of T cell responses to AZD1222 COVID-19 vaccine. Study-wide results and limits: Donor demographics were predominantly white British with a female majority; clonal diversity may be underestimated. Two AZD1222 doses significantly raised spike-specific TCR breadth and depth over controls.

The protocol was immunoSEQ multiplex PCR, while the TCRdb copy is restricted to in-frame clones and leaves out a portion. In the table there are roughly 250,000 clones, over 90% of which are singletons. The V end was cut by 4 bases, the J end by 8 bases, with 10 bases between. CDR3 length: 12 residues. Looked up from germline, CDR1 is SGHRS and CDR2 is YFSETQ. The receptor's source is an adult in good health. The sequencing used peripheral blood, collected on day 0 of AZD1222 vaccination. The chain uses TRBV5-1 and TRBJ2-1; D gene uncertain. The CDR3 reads CASSPPGHEQFF. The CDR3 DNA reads TGCGCCAGCAGCCCCCCCGGCCATGAGCAGTTCTTC.